These 7 T cell receptor beta chains were all obtained from the same sample, sequenced in a study of T cell responses to AZD1222 COVID-19 vaccine. Some clones are missing from TCRdb's copy, which holds only in-frame ones; the method was immunoSEQ multiplex PCR. The sample lists fewer than 130,000 clones, 87% occurring once. Sequencing was performed on peripheral blood, taken on day 0 of AZD1222 vaccination. The receptors originated from an adult in good health.

This clone was picked up one time. The V call is TRBV3-1 (or the pseudogene TRBV3-2), the J call TRBJ1-6; 7 positions agree with TRBD1. With 6 bases clipped from V and 2 bases from J, the junction kept 10 bases outside the gene matches. From germline, CDR1 is LGHDT and CDR2 YNNKEL (reference sequence). The CDR3 is made up of 17 amino acids. CDR3 DNA: TGTGCCAGCAGTCAGAGTACAGGGGTGGCCTATAATTCACCCCTCCACTTT. Translating it yields CASSQSTGVAYNSPLHF.

V gene TRBV6-2 or TRBV6-3 combines with J gene TRBJ2-1; 10 bases line up with TRBD2. The germline gives CDR1 MNHEY, CDR2 SVGEGT. The CDR3 extends over 17 amino acids. V was pared by 0 bases and J by 4 bases, with 6 bases of the junction left unmatched. The CDR3 spells CASSYSMWTSGYNEQFF. The DNA for the CDR3 is TGTGCCAGCAGTTACTCGATGTGGACTAGCGGTTACAATGAGCAGTTCTTC.

The chain uses TRBV7-2 and TRBJ2-1; 10 bases are shared with TRBD2. Germline V gene lookup returns CDR1 SGHTA and CDR2 FQGNSA. The CDR3 contains 16 residues. With V trimmed by 5 bases and J by 5 bases, 9 bases remained unmatched. CDR3 sequence: CASSLSRTSGHNEQFF. For the CDR3, the DNA is TGTGCCAGCAGCCTATCACGGACTAGCGGCCACAATGAGCAGTTCTTC.

The V gene is TRBV2, the J gene TRBJ1-1; 7 bases are shared with TRBD1. After removal of 6 bases from V and 6 bases from J, the junction contained 7 bases not matched to a gene. The CDR3 extends over 13 amino acids. Germline V lookup: CDR1 SNHLY, CDR2 FYNNEI. The CDR3 DNA reads as TGTGCCAGCAGGCTGGACAGGTTTGCTGAAGCTTTCTTT. Amino acid sequence: CASRLDRFAEAFF.

The chain has TRBV28 and TRBJ2-5; no clear D. This CDR3 spans 14 amino acids. The germline gives CDR1 MDHEN, CDR2 SYDVKM. The V end lost 6 bases, the J end lost 5 bases, and 16 bases lay between the germline ends. The CDR3 bases are TGTGCCAGCAGCCTCCGAGCAGGTGTCGAGACCCAGTACTTC. As protein: CASSLRAGVETQYF.

V is TRBV18 and J is TRBJ2-5; TRBD2 agrees at 10 bases. V was pared by 1 base and J by 5 bases, with 10 bases of the junction left unmatched. This CDR3 region has 17 residues. Looked up from germline, CDR1 is KGHSH and CDR2 is LQKENI. Here the CDR3 DNA reads TGTGCCAGCTCACCACAGAGGTCAGCGGGAGGGCTGGAGACCCAGTACTTC. This encodes CASSPQRSAGGLETQYF.

The chain recombines TRBV9 with TRBJ1-2; D is perhaps TRBD1 (5 bases). V shed 0 bases and J shed 4 bases, with 13 bases lying between them. The CDR3 has 15 amino acids. Germline CDR1 and CDR2: SGDLS and YYNGEE. CDR3 region: CASSVGPGRPYGYTF. DNA of the CDR3: TGTGCCAGCAGCGTAGGTCCAGGGCGTCCCTATGGCTACACCTTC.